This T cell receptor (beta chain) emerged from a study of immunodeficiency (dated by TCRdb to between 2017 and 2020). For context, the study as a whole: To search for oligoclonality and VDJ recombination defects, the researchers carried out a repertoire analysis. What the study reported, not specific to this receptor: Severe oligoclonality, judged by top-100 and total clonotype frequencies, was seen in patient CD8+ but not CD4+ T cells. Compared with control CD8+ T cells, patient CD8+ T cells had restricted TRB V-J pairing and reduced productive entropy. Entropy comparisons showed n=3 (open circles) for patients versus healthy controls; a thymic development effect was only suggested as possible.

Genomic DNA was extracted with the QIAamp DNA Blood Mini Kit and sent for immunoSEQ repertoire analysis. CDR3 regions were amplified by multiplex PCR from a standard quantity of genomic DNA template. The PCR products underwent sequencing on an Illumina platform. On the authors' methods: Alignment of sequences to a reference was performed, and V, D and J gene definitions were taken from IMGT. A nearest-neighbor clustering algorithm merged closely related sequences to remove PCR and sequencing errors. V, D and J usage in productive unique and total sequences was analyzed using ImmunoSEQ Analyzer tools and R version 3.6.1. The clones in this table, taken by TCRdb from immuneACCESS, are in-frame only. Not every clone is retained; where verified, under half of the shortfall comes from an unresolved V gene, and the cause of the rest is unknown. V and J calls and clone size are given by that table; D and trimming were obtained from the DNA. Recorded for this sample are 1,300 to 1,500 clones; nearly 95% of them occurred a single time. 2.8% of the sample belongs to the ten largest clones.

CD3+CD8+ T cells were sorted from fresh PBMCs before TCR sequencing. Note on this clone: Which antigen it targets is not known. The record has no base qualities; no much larger clone is one base away.

Including cysteine and phenylalanine, the CDR3 has 21 amino acids. The sequence is cut down to CDR3 DNA, 63 bases in frame from base 1. Taken from the germline V gene, the CDR1 and CDR2 loops are SGHRS and YFSETQ. Compared with germline, V lacks 7 bases and J lacks 1 base; bases without a gene match: 28. Recombination joined TRBV5-1 with TRBJ2-7; 8 bases in between match TRBD2. The sample taken for sequencing was CD8+ T cells from blood. This receptor was identified in a human donor in good health. For the CDR3, the sequence is CASLSDERGPMQINVSYEQYF. The DNA sequence is given as TGCGCCAGCCTCTCAGACGAGCGGGGGCCAATGCAAATAAATGTATCCTACGAGCAGTACTTC.